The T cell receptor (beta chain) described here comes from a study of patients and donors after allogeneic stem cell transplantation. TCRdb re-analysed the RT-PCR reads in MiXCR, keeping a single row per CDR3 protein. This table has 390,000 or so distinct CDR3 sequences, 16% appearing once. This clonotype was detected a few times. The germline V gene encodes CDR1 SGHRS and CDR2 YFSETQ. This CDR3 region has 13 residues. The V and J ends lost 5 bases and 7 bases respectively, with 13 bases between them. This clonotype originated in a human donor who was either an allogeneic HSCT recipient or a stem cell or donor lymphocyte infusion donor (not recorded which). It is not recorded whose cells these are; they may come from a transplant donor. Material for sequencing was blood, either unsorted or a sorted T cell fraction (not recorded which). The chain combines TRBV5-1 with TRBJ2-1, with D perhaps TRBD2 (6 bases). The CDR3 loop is CASSGGAVNEQFF. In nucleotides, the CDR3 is TGCGCCAGCAGTGGAGGGGCGGTGAATGAGCAGTTCTTC.